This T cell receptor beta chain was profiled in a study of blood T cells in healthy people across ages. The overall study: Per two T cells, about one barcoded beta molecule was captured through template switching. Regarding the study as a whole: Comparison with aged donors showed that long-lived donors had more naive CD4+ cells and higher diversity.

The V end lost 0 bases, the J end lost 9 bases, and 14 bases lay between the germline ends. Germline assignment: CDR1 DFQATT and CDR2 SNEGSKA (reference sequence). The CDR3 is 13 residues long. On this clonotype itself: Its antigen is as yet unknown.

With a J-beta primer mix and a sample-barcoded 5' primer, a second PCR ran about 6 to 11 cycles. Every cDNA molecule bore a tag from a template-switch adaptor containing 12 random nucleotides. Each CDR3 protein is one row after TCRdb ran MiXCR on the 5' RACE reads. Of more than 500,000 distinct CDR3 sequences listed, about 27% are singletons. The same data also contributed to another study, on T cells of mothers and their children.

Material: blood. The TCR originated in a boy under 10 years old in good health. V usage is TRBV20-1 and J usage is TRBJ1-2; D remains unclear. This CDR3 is CSARDYADGRYTF. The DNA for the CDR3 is TGCAGTGCTAGAGATTACGCGGACGGCCGCTACACCTTC.